The subject of this entry is one T cell receptor (beta chain). Under the authors' procedure: Counts of nucleated cells, estimated from reference gene primer amplification, were obtained. Using immunoSEQ multiplex PCR, the repertoire was profiled, and TCRdb retains in-frame clones only, with some absent. V, J and clone size are those of that table, while D and trimming were read from the DNA. Counted here are some 56,000 clones, roughly four fifths occurring once; the ten biggest clones make up 9.5% to 13%. Patients of the Seattle cohort, enrolled during active infection, were followed longitudinally. The sample originates from a study of blood T cell repertoires in COVID-19. Study information: Whether acute or convalescent, the COVID-19 samples came from the United States, Italy and Spain. PBMCs, B-cell-depleted T cells, or T cells were the source of the cDNA or gDNA that made up the material.

Germline CDR1 MDHEN, CDR2 SYDVKM. This CDR3 has 14 residues. V was trimmed by 5 bases and J by 5 bases, leaving 15 bases between them. Source material: peripheral blood. This receptor was identified in a man of 80 years or more with COVID-19, enrolled during active disease. The chain employs TRBV28 and TRBJ1-1; the D gene is possibly TRBD1 (6 bases). The CDR3 DNA reads as TGTGCCAGCAGTCCCAGCCGGGGGGCGACTGAAGCTTTCTTT. Translating it yields CASSPSRGATEAFF.